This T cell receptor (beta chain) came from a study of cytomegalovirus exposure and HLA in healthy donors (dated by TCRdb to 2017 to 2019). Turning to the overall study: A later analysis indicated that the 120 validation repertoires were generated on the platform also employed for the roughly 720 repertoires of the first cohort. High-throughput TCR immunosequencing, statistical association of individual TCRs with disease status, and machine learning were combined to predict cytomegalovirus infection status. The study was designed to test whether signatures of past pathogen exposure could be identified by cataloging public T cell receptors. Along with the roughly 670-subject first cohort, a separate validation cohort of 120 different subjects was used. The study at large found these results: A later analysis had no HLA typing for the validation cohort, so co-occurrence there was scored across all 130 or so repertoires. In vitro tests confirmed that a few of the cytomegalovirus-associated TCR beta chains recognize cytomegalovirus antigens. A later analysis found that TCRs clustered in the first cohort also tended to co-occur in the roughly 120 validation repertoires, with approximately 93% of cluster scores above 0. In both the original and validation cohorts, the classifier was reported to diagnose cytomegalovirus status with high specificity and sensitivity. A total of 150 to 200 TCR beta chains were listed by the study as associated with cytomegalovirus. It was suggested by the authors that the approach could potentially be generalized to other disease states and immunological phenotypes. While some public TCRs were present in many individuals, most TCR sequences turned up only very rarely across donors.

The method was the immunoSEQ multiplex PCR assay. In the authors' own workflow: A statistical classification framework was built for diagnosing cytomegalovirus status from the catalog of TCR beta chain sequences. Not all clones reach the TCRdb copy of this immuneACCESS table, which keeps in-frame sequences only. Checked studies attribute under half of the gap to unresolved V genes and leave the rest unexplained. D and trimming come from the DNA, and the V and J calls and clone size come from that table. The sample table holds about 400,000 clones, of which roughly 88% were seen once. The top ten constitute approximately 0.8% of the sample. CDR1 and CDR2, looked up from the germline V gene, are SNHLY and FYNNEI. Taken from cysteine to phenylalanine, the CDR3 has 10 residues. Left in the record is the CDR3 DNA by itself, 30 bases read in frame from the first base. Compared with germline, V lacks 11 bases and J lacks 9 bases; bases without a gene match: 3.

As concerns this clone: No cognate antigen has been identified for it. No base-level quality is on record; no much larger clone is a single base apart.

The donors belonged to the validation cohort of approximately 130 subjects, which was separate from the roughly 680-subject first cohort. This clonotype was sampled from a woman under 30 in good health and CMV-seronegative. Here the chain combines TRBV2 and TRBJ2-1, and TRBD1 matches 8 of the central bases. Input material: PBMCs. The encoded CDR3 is CASQGGEQFF. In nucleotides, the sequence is TGTGCCTCACAGGGGGGTGAGCAGTTCTTC.